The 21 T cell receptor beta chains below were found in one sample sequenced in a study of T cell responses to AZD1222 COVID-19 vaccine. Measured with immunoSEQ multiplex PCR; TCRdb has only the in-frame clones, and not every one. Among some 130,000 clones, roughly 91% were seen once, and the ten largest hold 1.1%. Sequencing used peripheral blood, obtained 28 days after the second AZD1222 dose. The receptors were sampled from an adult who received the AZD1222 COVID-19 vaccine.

The CDR3 nucleotides read TGTGCCAGCAGTCCTCTTGGACAGGGCTCTAATGAAAAACTGTTTTTT. Amino acids: CASSPLGQGSNEKLFF. The J gene is TRBJ1-4, the V gene TRBV28; 8 nucleotides agree with TRBD1. V lost 5 bases to trimming and J lost 3 bases; unmatched junction nucleotides: 8. From germline, CDR1 is MDHEN and CDR2 SYDVKM. The CDR3 totals 16 residues.

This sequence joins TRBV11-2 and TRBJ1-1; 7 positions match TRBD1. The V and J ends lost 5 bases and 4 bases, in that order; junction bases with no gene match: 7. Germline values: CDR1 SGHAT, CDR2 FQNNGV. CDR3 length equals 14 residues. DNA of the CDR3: TGTGCCAGCAGCCAACGACAGGGATTCACTGAAGCTTTCTTT. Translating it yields CASSQRQGFTEAFF.

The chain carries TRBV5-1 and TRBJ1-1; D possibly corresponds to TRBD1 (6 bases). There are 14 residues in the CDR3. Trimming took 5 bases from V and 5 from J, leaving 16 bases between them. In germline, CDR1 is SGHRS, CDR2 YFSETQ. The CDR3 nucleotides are TGCGCCAGCAGAAACTTACAGGGCCCTACTGAAGCTTTCTTT. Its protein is CASRNLQGPTEAFF. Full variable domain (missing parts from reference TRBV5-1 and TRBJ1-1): KAGVTQTPRYLIKTRGQQVTLSCSPISGHRSVSWYQQTPGQGLQFLFEYFSETQRNKGNFPGRFSGRQFSNSRSEMNVSTLELGDSALYLCASRNLQGPTEAFFGQGTRLTVV.

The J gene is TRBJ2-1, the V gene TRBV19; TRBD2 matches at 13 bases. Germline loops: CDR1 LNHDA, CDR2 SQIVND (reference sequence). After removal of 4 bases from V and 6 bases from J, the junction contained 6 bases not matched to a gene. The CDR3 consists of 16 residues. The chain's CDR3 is CASSRTSGSTINEQFF. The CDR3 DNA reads TGTGCCAGTAGTAGGACTAGCGGGAGTACTATCAATGAGCAGTTCTTC. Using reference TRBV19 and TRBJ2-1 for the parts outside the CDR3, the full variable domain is DGGITQSPKYLFRKEGQNVTLSCEQNLNHDAMYWYRQDPGQGLRLIYYSQIVNDFQKGDIAEGYSVSREKKESFPLTVTSAQKNPTAFYLCASSRTSGSTINEQFFGPGTRLTVL.

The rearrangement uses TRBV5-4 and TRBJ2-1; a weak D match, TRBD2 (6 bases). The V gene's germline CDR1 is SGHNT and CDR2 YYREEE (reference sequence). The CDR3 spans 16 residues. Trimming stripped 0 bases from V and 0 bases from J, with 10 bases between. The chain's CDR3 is CASSLGSGSSYNEQFF. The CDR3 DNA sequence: TGTGCCAGCAGCTTGGGTAGCGGCTCCTCCTACAATGAGCAGTTCTTC.

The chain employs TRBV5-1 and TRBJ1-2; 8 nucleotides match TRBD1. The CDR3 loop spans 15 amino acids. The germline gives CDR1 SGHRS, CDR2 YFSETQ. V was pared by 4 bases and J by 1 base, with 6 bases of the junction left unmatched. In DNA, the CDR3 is TGCGCCAGCAGCCCGGCGGACAGGGATAACTATGGCTACACCTTC. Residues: CASSPADRDNYGYTF.

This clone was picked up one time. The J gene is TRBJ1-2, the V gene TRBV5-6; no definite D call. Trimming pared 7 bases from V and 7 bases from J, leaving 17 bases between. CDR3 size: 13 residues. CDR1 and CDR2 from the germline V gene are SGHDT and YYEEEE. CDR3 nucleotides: TGTGCCAGCTACCCTTGGGGTCTTTCTGGCTACACCTTC. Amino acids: CASYPWGLSGYTF.

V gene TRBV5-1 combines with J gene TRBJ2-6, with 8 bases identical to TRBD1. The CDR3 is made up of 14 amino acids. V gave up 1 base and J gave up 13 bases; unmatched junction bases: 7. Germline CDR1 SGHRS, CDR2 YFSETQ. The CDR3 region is CASSLKQGGEVLTF. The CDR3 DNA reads TGCGCCAGCAGCTTGAAACAGGGGGGAGAAGTCCTGACTTTC.

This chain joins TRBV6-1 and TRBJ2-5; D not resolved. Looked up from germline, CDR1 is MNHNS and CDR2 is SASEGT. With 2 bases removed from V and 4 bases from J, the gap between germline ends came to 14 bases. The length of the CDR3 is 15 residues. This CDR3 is CASSEFWDRRETQYF. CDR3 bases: TGTGCCAGCAGTGAATTCTGGGATCGACGAGAGACCCAGTACTTC.

The CDR3 DNA is TGTGCCAGCTCGCGACAGGTAGGTCAGCCCCAGCATTTT. It specifies CASSRQVGQPQHF. The chain uses TRBV18 and TRBJ1-5; tentatively, D is TRBD1 (6 bases). The germline V gene has CDR1 KGHSH and CDR2 LQKENI. The V end lost 6 bases, the J end lost 6 bases, and 12 bases lay between the germline ends. The CDR3 totals 13 residues. The full variable domain, rest sourced from reference TRBV18 and TRBJ1-5, is NAGVMQNPRHLVRRRGQEARLRCSPMKGHSHVYWYRQLPEEGLKFMVYLQKENIIDESGMPKERFSAEFPKEGPSILRIQQVVRGDSAAYFCASSRQVGQPQHFGDGTRLSIL.

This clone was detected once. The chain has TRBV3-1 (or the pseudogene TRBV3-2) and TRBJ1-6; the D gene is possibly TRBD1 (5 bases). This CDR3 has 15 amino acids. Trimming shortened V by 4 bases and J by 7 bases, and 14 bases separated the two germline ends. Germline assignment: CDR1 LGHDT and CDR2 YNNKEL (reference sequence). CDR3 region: CASSPGQGYNSPLHF. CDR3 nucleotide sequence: TGTGCCAGCAGCCCGGGGCAGGGATACAATTCACCCCTCCACTTT.

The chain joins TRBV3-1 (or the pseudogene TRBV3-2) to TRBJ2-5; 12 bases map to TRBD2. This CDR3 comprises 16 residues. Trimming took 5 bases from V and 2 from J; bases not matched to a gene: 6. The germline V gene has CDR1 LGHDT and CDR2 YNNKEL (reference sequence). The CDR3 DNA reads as TGTGCCAGCAGCTACGGACTAGCGGGGTTTCAAGAGACCCAGTACTTC. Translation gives CASSYGLAGFQETQYF.

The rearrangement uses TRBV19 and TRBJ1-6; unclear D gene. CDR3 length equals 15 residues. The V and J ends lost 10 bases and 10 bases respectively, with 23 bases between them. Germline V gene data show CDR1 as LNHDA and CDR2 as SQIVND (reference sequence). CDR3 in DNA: TGTGCCACTTCCACCACGGATTCCTGGGGATCACCCCTCCACTTT. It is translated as CATSTTDSWGSPLHF.

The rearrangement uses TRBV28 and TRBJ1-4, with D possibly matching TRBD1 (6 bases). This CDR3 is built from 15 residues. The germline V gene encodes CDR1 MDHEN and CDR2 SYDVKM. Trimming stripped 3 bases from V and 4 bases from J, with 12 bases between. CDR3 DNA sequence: TGTGCCAGCAGTTTGGGGGCGGGCCGTAATGAAAAACTGTTTTTT. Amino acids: CASSLGAGRNEKLFF.

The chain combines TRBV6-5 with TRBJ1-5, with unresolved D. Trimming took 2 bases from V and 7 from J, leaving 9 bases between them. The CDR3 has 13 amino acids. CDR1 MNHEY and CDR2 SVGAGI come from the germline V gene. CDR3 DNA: TGTGCCAGCAGTTACGAGTCGTACCAGCCCCAGCATTTT. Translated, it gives CASSYESYQPQHF.

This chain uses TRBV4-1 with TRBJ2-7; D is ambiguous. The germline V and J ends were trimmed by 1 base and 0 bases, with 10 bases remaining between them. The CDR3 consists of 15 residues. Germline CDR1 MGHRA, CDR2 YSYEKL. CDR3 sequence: CASSQGPSGSYEQYF. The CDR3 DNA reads TGCGCCAGCAGCCAAGGCCCGTCAGGCTCCTACGAGCAGTACTTC.

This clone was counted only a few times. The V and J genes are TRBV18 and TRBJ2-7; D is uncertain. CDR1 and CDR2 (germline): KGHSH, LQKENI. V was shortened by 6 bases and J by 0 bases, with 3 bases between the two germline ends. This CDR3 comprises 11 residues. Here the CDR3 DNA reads TGTGCCAGCTCGGACTCCTACGAGCAGTACTTC. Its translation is CASSDSYEQYF.

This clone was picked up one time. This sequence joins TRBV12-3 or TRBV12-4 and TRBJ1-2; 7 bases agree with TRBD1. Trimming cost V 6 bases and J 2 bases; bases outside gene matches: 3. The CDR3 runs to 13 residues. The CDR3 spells CASSVDRNYGYTF. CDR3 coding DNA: TGTGCCAGCAGCGTGGACAGGAACTATGGCTACACCTTC.

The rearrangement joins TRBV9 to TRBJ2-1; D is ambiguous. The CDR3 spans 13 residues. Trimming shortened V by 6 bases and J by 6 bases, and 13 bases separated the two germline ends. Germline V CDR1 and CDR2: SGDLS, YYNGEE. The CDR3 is CASIGPASNEQFF. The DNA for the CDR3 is TGTGCCAGCATTGGTCCAGCATCCAATGAGCAGTTCTTC. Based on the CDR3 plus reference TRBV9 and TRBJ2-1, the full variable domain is DSGVTQTPKHLITATGQRVTLRCSPRSGDLSVYWYQQSLDQGLQFLIQYYNGEERAKGNILERFSAQQFPDLHSELNLSSLELGDSALYFCASIGPASNEQFFGPGTRLTVL.

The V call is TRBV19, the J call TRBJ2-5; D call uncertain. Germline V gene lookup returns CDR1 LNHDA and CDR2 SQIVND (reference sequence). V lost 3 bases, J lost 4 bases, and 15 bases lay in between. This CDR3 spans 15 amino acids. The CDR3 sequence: CASSISVIVGETQYF. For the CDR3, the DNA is TGTGCCAGTAGTATTTCGGTCATTGTGGGAGAGACCCAGTACTTC.

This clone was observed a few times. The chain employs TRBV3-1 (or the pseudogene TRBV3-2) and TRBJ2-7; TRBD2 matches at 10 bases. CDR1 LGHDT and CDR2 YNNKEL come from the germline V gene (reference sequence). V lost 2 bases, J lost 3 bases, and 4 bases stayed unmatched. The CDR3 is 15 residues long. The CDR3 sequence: CASSQPGLAVYEQYF. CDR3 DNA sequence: TGTGCCAGCAGCCAACCCGGACTAGCGGTCTACGAGCAGTACTTC.